The clone carrying this TCR beta chain showed up many times. Its cognate antigen is unknown. TCRdb redid the calling of the 5' RACE reads with MiXCR, one entry per CDR3 protein. The sample lists over 100,000 distinct CDR3 sequences; 6% to 8.5% were seen once. The data derive from a study of CD8 T cells in ankylosing spondylitis. Study-level results: Apparently characteristic of ankylosing spondylitis blood was a TCR beta motif (fewer than 10 highly homologous variants). As for the disease-linked clones, they showed a CD8+ phenotype and occurred at relatively low frequencies in peripheral blood.

The sequence derives from a male donor with ankylosing spondylitis or in good health (not recorded which). Sequencing was done on a sample of blood, either unsorted or a sorted T cell fraction (not recorded which).

The CDR3 DNA is TGCAGTGCTAGTAAAGATACCCTCCTGAATGAAAAACTGTTTTTT. Its protein is CSASKDTLLNEKLFF. The chain joins TRBV20-1 to TRBJ1-4; D remains unclear. V was pared by 3 bases and J by 5 bases, with 16 bases between. This CDR3 has 15 residues. The germline CDR1 and CDR2 sequences are DFQATT and SNEGSKA (reference sequence).